A single sample gave rise to the 17 T cell receptor beta chains below, sequenced in a study of OX40 agonist ivuxolimab in advanced cancers. Using immunoSEQ multiplex PCR, the repertoire was profiled, and TCRdb retains in-frame clones only, with some absent. The table includes tens of thousands of clones, 90% to 95% detected once. Material: CD4+ or CD8+ T cells sorted from blood, obtained in a trial of the OX40 agonist ivuxolimab. Source of these receptors: an adult with an advanced solid tumor such as melanoma, head and neck, liver or kidney cancer.

The chain is built from TRBV5-4 and TRBJ1-1, with D tentatively TRBD1 (5 bases). The CDR3 extends over 15 amino acids. V lost 5 bases to trimming and J lost 1 base, with 15 bases between them. Germline assignment: CDR1 SGHNT and CDR2 YYREEE (reference sequence). The CDR3 loop is CASSPGPSQNTEAFF. DNA for the CDR3: TGTGCCAGCAGTCCGGGGCCCAGCCAGAACACTGAAGCTTTCTTT. Based on the CDR3 plus reference TRBV5-4 and TRBJ1-1, the full variable domain is ETGVTQSPTHLIKTRGQQVTLRCSSQSGHNTVSWYQQALGQGPQFIFQYYREEENGRGNFPPRFSGLQFPNYSSELNVNALELDDSALYLCASSPGPSQNTEAFFGQGTRLTVV.

The chain has TRBV5-1 and TRBJ2-5; 9 bases are shared with TRBD2. The J segment lost 2 bases and the V segment lost 0 bases, leaving 5 bases of the junction unmatched. Germline CDR1 and CDR2: SGHRS and YFSETQ. This CDR3 has 16 amino acids. CDR3 nucleotide sequence: TGCGCCAGCAGCTTGGCCTCAGGACTAGCGCAAGAGACCCAGTACTTC. Translation gives CASSLASGLAQETQYF. Variable domain in full (rest from reference TRBV5-1 and TRBJ2-5): KAGVTQTPRYLIKTRGQQVTLSCSPISGHRSVSWYQQTPGQGLQFLFEYFSETQRNKGNFPGRFSGRQFSNSRSEMNVSTLELGDSALYLCASSLASGLAQETQYFGPGTRLLVL.

The chain combines TRBV5-4 with TRBJ2-2; perhaps TRBD2 as D (5 bases). Per germline, CDR1 SGHNT and CDR2 YYREEE (reference sequence). V was cut by 2 bases and J by 3 bases, with 11 bases left in between. The CDR3 sequence is 15 residues long. The CDR3 protein is CASSFDAGYTGELFF. The CDR3 DNA reads as TGTGCCAGCAGCTTTGATGCGGGCTACACCGGGGAGCTGTTTTTT.

J is TRBJ1-2 and V is TRBV28; D ambiguous. CDR3 length: 11 amino acids. Per germline, CDR1 MDHEN and CDR2 SYDVKM. V was shortened by 10 bases and J by 4 bases, with 10 bases between the two germline ends. The CDR3 loop reads CAIGRTYGYTF. The CDR3 DNA sequence: TGTGCCATCGGACGGACCTATGGCTACACCTTC.

This clone was seen only a few times. The chain is built from TRBV7-2 and TRBJ1-1; TRBD1 might be the D (5 bases). Germline V gene data show CDR1 as SGHTA and CDR2 as FQGNSA. CDR3 length equals 13 residues. V lost 1 base and J lost 5, with 8 bases in between. CDR3 bases: TGTGCCAGCAGCTTAGACCGGGGGACTGAAGCTTTCTTT. Its translation is CASSLDRGTEAFF.

The genes are TRBV29-1 and TRBJ2-7, with TRBD2 identical over 9 bases. The CDR3 contains 12 residues. Looked up from germline, CDR1 is SQVTM and CDR2 is ANQGSEA. Germline trimming cut 5 bases from V and 3 bases from J; bases unmatched to any gene: 2. CDR3 DNA sequence: TGCAGCGTTTCAGCGGGGGGCTACGAGCAGTACTTC. This sequence encodes CSVSAGGYEQYF.

As DNA, the CDR3 is TGTGCCAGCTCCCCCCAGACAGATACGCAGTATTTT. Protein sequence: CASSPQTDTQYF. The chain joins TRBV18 to TRBJ2-3, with D unclear. This CDR3 has 12 amino acids. Germline assignment: CDR1 KGHSH and CDR2 LQKENI. V was pared by 6 bases and J by 3 bases, with 7 bases between.

This clone appeared a few times. The CDR3 loop is CASSQLSGRTLYEQYF. CDR3 bases: TGCGCCAGCAGCCAACTTAGCGGGAGGACCCTCTACGAGCAGTACTTC. The chain employs TRBV4-1 and TRBJ2-7; 10 nucleotides match TRBD2. The V gene's germline CDR1 is MGHRA and CDR2 YSYEKL. With V trimmed by 2 bases and J by 3 bases, 7 bases remained unmatched. The CDR3 length is 16 residues.

The genes are TRBV5-5 and TRBJ1-1; D gene uncertain. The V end was cut by 4 bases, the J end by 3 bases, with 19 bases between. The CDR3 has 16 amino acids. CDR1 is SGHKS, CDR2 YYEKEE, per germline (reference sequence). The CDR3 region is CASSPTPRREDTEAFF. CDR3 nucleotides: TGTGCCAGCAGCCCTACCCCGAGGAGGGAGGACACTGAAGCTTTCTTT. The variable domain in full, with the rest retrieved from reference TRBV5-5 and TRBJ1-1, is DAGVTQSPTHLIKTRGQQVTLRCSPISGHKSVSWYQQVLGQGPQFIFQYYEKEERGRGNFPDRFSARQFPNYSSELNVNALLLGDSALYLCASSPTPRREDTEAFFGQGTRLTVV.

This clone was detected once. The CDR3 region has the DNA TGTGCCAGTCGCGAGCGGGGGGCCTACGAGCAGTACTTC. This encodes CASRERGAYEQYF. The rearrangement links TRBV19 to TRBJ2-7; TRBD2 matches 9 bases. Germline V gene lookup returns CDR1 LNHDA and CDR2 SQIVND (reference sequence). The CDR3 runs to 13 residues. J gave up 2 bases and V 8 bases, and 4 bases lay outside the gene matches.

The chain couples TRBV6-4 to TRBJ1-2; D gene uncertain. There are 15 residues in the CDR3. Germline CDR1 and CDR2: MRHNA and SNTAGT. Trimming removed 2 bases at V and 7 bases at J, with 17 bases between. The CDR3 here is CASSDTPQAGSGYTF. Here the CDR3 DNA reads TGTGCCAGCAGTGACACCCCCCAAGCCGGGAGTGGCTACACCTTC.

The chain recombines TRBV7-7 with TRBJ2-5; D may be TRBD2 (6 bases). Germline V gene data show CDR1 as SSHAT and CDR2 as FNYEAQ (reference sequence). Deletions cut 0 bases from V and 5 bases from J, with 13 bases between. CDR3 size: 15 residues. The CDR3, as DNA: TGTGCCAGCAGCTTAGCCAGGGAGGCGTGGGAGACCCAGTACTTC. It codes for CASSLAREAWETQYF.

The V call is TRBV7-9, the J call TRBJ2-3, with unresolved D. CDR3 length: 15 residues. V lost 2 bases and J lost 1, with 10 bases in between. Germline CDR1 is SEHNR and CDR2 is FQNEAQ (reference sequence). For the CDR3, the DNA is TGTGCCAGCAGCTTATCTAATGGGGGCACAGATACGCAGTATTTT. It specifies CASSLSNGGTDTQYF.

The CDR3 bases are TGTGCCTGGGAGGCGGGGCAGGGCACTGAAGCTTTCTTT. Translation gives CAWEAGQGTEAFF. The chain employs TRBV30 and TRBJ1-1, with a tentative D call TRBD1 (5 bases). The CDR3 is made up of 13 amino acids. V was clipped by 5 bases and J by 4 bases, with 14 bases between them. Germline CDR1 and CDR2: GTSNPN and SVGIG (reference sequence).

The genes are TRBV2 and TRBJ1-1, with D possibly TRBD1 on 6 matching bases. CDR1 SNHLY and CDR2 FYNNEI come from the germline V gene. The CDR3 has 14 amino acids. The ends were cut back, 5 bases at V and 1 base at J, with 11 bases in the middle. Here the CDR3 DNA reads TGTGCCAGCAGTTTTTTACAGGGGAACACTGAAGCTTTCTTT. Protein product: CASSFLQGNTEAFF. Variable domain in full (rest from reference TRBV2 and TRBJ1-1): EPEVTQTPSHQVTQMGQEVILRCVPISNHLYFYWYRQILGQKVEFLVSFYNNEISEKSEIFDDQFSVERPDGSNFTLKIRSTKLEDSAMYFCASSFLQGNTEAFFGQGTRLTVV.

The table lists this clone with a few counts. The rearrangement links TRBV2 to TRBJ2-2, with a tentative D call TRBD1 (5 bases). The germline V gene has CDR1 SNHLY and CDR2 FYNNEI. V was pared by 7 bases and J by 6 bases, with 15 bases between. The CDR3 is made up of 14 amino acids. The CDR3 spells CASKIGEGSGELFF. CDR3 nucleotide sequence: TGTGCCAGCAAGATAGGGGAAGGGTCCGGGGAGCTGTTTTTT.

This clone was detected a few times. The rearrangement joins TRBV18 to TRBJ2-5; 7 bases agree with TRBD2. Germline trimming cut 0 bases from V and 5 bases from J; bases unmatched to any gene: 9. The length of the CDR3 is 16 residues. Germline V gene lookup returns CDR1 KGHSH and CDR2 LQKENI. CDR3 nucleotides: TGTGCCAGCTCACCACCAGGGGCGGGAGAAGGGGAGACCCAGTACTTC. It specifies CASSPPGAGEGETQYF.